The 28 T cell receptor beta chains in this list originate from one sample, sequenced in a study of response to subunit inactivated influenza vaccine. One entry per CDR3 protein, called by TCRdb with MiXCR from the RT-PCR reads. Here the sample spans some 850,000 distinct CDR3 sequences, less than 20% being singletons. The starting material was PBMCs from blood, obtained 5 days after vaccination. The receptors derive from a middle-aged man who received an inactivated influenza vaccine.

The chain combines TRBV20-1 with TRBJ2-7; D unresolved. CDR3 length: 13 amino acids. From germline, CDR1 is DFQATT and CDR2 SNEGSKA (reference sequence). V was cut by 2 bases and J by 4 bases, with 12 bases left in between. The DNA of the CDR3 is TGCAGTGCTAGACCAAGAAGTGCGTACGAGCAGTACTTC. It translates to CSARPRSAYEQYF.

This sequence joins TRBV5-1 and TRBJ2-5; 11 bases align to TRBD2. J gave up 1 base and V 0 bases, and 5 bases lay outside the gene matches. Per germline, CDR1 SGHRS and CDR2 YFSETQ. CDR3 length equals 17 residues. In DNA, the CDR3 is TGCGCCAGCAGCTTGGCCTTAACTAGCGGGGGCCAAGAGACCCAGTACTTC. As protein: CASSLALTSGGQETQYF. The full variable domain, its missing parts supplied by reference TRBV5-1 and TRBJ2-5, is KAGVTQTPRYLIKTRGQQVTLSCSPISGHRSVSWYQQTPGQGLQFLFEYFSETQRNKGNFPGRFSGRQFSNSRSEMNVSTLELGDSALYLCASSLALTSGGQETQYFGPGTRLLVL.

This clonotype has more than one count but fewer than ten. The J gene is TRBJ2-1, the V gene TRBV6-2 or TRBV6-3, with D perhaps matching TRBD2 (6 bases). Trimming cost V 3 bases and J 8 bases, with 17 bases left between them. Germline assignment: CDR1 MNHEY and CDR2 SVGEGT. The CDR3 contains 15 residues. The CDR3 here is CASSYRGGQLYEQFF. CDR3 bases: TGTGCCAGCAGTTATAGGGGAGGCCAGCTCTATGAGCAGTTCTTC.

This clonotype was seen only a few times. The rearrangement links TRBV20-1 to TRBJ2-1, with 13 bases identical to TRBD2. CDR1 and CDR2 (germline): DFQATT, SNEGSKA (reference sequence). V lost 6 bases to trimming and J lost 8 bases; unmatched junction nucleotides: 7. The CDR3 is 14 amino acids. The CDR3 nucleotides read TGCAGTGCCTCTACTAGCGGGAGGGTCGATGAGCAGTTCTTC. Encoded protein: CSASTSGRVDEQFF.

This clonotype was seen a handful of times. This chain connects TRBV12-3 or TRBV12-4 to TRBJ2-5; tentatively, D is TRBD1 (6 bases). The CDR3 runs 14 residues. Trimming pared 6 bases from V and 3 bases from J, leaving 14 bases between. CDR3 in DNA: TGTGCCAGCAGCCCTCGGGACACAGAAGAGACCCAGTACTTC. Amino acid sequence: CASSPRDTEETQYF.

The genes are TRBV11-2 and TRBJ2-7; no reliable D call. Looked up from germline, CDR1 is SGHAT and CDR2 is FQNNGV. The CDR3 has 12 amino acids. Trimming pared 5 bases from V and 2 bases from J, leaving 7 bases between. The CDR3 bases are TGTGCCAGCAGCGAAGAACCCTACGAGCAGTACTTC. Protein product: CASSEEPYEQYF. The full variable domain, rest sourced from reference TRBV11-2 and TRBJ2-7, is EAGVAQSPRYKIIEKRQSVAFWCNPISGHATLYWYQQILGQGPKLLIQFQNNGVVDDSQLPKDRFSAERLKGVDSTLKIQPAKLEDSAVYLCASSEEPYEQYFGPGTRLTVT.

The chain combines TRBV11-2 with TRBJ2-7, with D tentatively TRBD1 or TRBD2 (5 bases each). The CDR3 sequence is 18 residues long. Germline-derived CDR1 and CDR2 are SGHAT and FQNNGV. Trimming cost V 8 bases and J 0 bases, with 26 bases left between them. The CDR3 spells CASHRRDARAVGSYEQYF. As DNA, the CDR3 is TGTGCCAGCCATAGACGGGACGCCAGGGCGGTAGGCTCCTACGAGCAGTACTTC.

This clonotype was counted many times. J is TRBJ2-1 and V is TRBV12-3 or TRBV12-4; TRBD2 might be the D (6 bases). The CDR3 length is 13 residues. V lost 4 bases to trimming and J lost 8 bases, with 12 bases between them. CDR3 amino acids: CASSYGRGDEQFF. In nucleotides, the CDR3 is TGTGCCAGCAGTTACGGGAGAGGGGATGAGCAGTTCTTC.

This clonotype was detected a few times. The V and J genes are TRBV5-1 and TRBJ2-1, with D unresolved. Germline V gene data show CDR1 as SGHRS and CDR2 as YFSETQ. V was clipped by 0 bases and J by 5 bases, with 12 bases between them. The CDR3 runs 15 residues. In DNA, the CDR3 is TGCGCCAGCAGCTTGGGGGGAATTCCCAACAATGAGCAGTTCTTC. The encoded protein is CASSLGGIPNNEQFF.

The chain joins TRBV29-1 to TRBJ2-1; possibly TRBD1 or TRBD2 for D (6 bases each). V shed 7 bases and J shed 8 bases, with 18 bases lying between them. Germline-derived CDR1 and CDR2 are SQVTM and ANQGSEA. The CDR3 totals 13 residues. CDR3 DNA sequence: TGCAGCGCAACAGGGAGACTAGTCGATGAGCAGTTCTTC. This codes for CSATGRLVDEQFF.

This chain joins TRBV27 and TRBJ2-7; D not resolved. The germline V and J ends were trimmed by 5 bases and 1 base, with 15 bases remaining between them. The CDR3 is 15 amino acids. Per the germline V gene, CDR1 is MNHEY and CDR2 is SMNVEV (reference sequence). The CDR3 loop is CASSATRPLSYEQYF. For the CDR3, the DNA is TGTGCCAGCAGTGCGACTCGCCCCCTTTCCTACGAGCAGTACTTC.

Only a few counts were recorded for this clonotype. The chain recombines TRBV7-3 with TRBJ1-1; D unresolved. CDR3 length: 13 residues. Germline CDR1 reads SGHTA; CDR2 reads FQGTGA. V lost 1 base and J 1 base, leaving 4 bases between the germline ends. The CDR3 DNA sequence: TGTGCCAGCAGCTTAATCCAGAACACTGAAGCTTTCTTT. Amino acids: CASSLIQNTEAFF.

This clonotype was detected only a few times. The chain is built from TRBV4-2 and TRBJ1-2; the D gene is possibly TRBD1 (6 bases). The CDR3 contains 15 residues. Germline CDR1 reads LGHNA; CDR2 reads YNFKEQ. V dropped 6 bases and J dropped 7 bases, with 21 bases sitting between them. The CDR3 nucleotides read TGTGCCAGCAGTCACCGGGACATCTATTTAGTTGGCTACACCTTC. Translating it yields CASSHRDIYLVGYTF.

This sequence joins TRBV12-3 or TRBV12-4 and TRBJ1-6, with D perhaps TRBD1 (5 bases). V lost 6 bases and J lost 2, with 14 bases in between. The CDR3 runs 16 residues. The CDR3 DNA follows: TGTGCCAGCAGCCCGAGATTGACAGCCTATAATTCACCCCTCCACTTT. It specifies CASSPRLTAYNSPLHF.

This clonotype showed up just a few times. This chain connects TRBV9 to TRBJ2-1, with D perhaps matching TRBD1 or TRBD2 (6 bases each). CDR1 is SGDLS and CDR2 is YYNGEE in the germline V gene. The V end lost 0 bases, the J end lost 12 bases, and 19 bases lay between the germline ends. The CDR3 runs to 15 residues. The CDR3 is CASSVGRGASARQFF. The CDR3 coding sequence is TGTGCCAGCAGCGTAGGTAGGGGGGCTAGCGCCAGGCAGTTCTTC.

This clonotype was counted only a few times. The chain combines TRBV28 with TRBJ2-1; 7 nucleotides match TRBD1. V was clipped by 5 bases and J by 3 bases; unmatched bases: 10. CDR1 is MDHEN and CDR2 is SYDVKM in the germline V gene. The CDR3 has 16 amino acids. This CDR3 is CASSRTGTAIYNEQFF. CDR3 nucleotides: TGTGCCAGCAGTCGGACCGGGACAGCGATCTACAATGAGCAGTTCTTC.

This chain uses TRBV24-1 with TRBJ1-5; a possible D gene is TRBD1 (6 bases). Trimming cost V 5 bases and J 2 bases, with 9 bases left between them. The V gene's germline CDR1 is KGHDR and CDR2 SFDVKD. The CDR3 covers 14 residues. CDR3 coding DNA: TGTGCCACCAGTGGTTCAGGGGGCAATCAGCCCCAGCATTTT. It specifies CATSGSGGNQPQHF.

This clonotype was recorded many times. The chain carries TRBV4-3 and TRBJ1-6; the D is unclear. Trimming shortened V by 0 bases and J by 3 bases, and 6 bases separated the two germline ends. Germline V gene data show CDR1 as LGHNA and CDR2 as YSLEER. This CDR3 spans 15 amino acids. The chain's CDR3 is CASSQDPDYNSPLHF. Written as DNA, the CDR3 is TGCGCCAGCAGCCAAGACCCCGACTATAATTCACCCCTCCACTTT.

In this sample, this clonotype turned up a few times. The CDR3 loop is CASSLDRERETQYF. Here the CDR3 DNA reads TGTGCCAGCAGTTTAGACAGGGAGCGGGAGACCCAGTACTTC. This rearrangement joins TRBV12-3 or TRBV12-4 to TRBJ2-5; tentative D call: TRBD1 (6 bases). The V end lost 1 base, the J end lost 5 bases, and 11 bases lay between the germline ends. The CDR3 runs 14 residues.

CDR3 protein: CASRLGPSTAFF. The CDR3 DNA sequence: TGTGCCAGCAGACTCGGACCGTCGACCGCTTTCTTT. The chain recombines TRBV12-3 or TRBV12-4 with TRBJ1-1; D gene unclear. V lost 6 bases and J 11 bases, leaving 16 bases between the germline ends. This CDR3 contains 12 residues.

This clonotype was observed a single time. The chain uses TRBV6-1 and TRBJ2-5; 11 nucleotides agree with TRBD1. Losses at the gene ends were 6 bases for V and 5 bases for J; bases not matched to a gene: 8. CDR1 is MNHNS, CDR2 SASEGT, per germline. This CDR3 is built from 15 residues. CDR3 region: CASRRTGGFGETQYF. CDR3 DNA: TGTGCCAGCAGACGGACAGGGGGCTTTGGGGAGACCCAGTACTTC.

The rearrangement joins TRBV9 to TRBJ2-5; weak D call: TRBD1 (5 bases). CDR1 SGDLS and CDR2 YYNGEE come from the germline V gene. The CDR3 sequence is 12 residues long. V lost 4 bases, J lost 7 bases, and 11 bases lay in between. The CDR3 reads CASSSRQGTQYF. The DNA for the CDR3 is TGTGCCAGCAGCTCGCGGCAGGGGACCCAGTACTTC.

There are many counts of this clonotype. The V call is TRBV5-1, the J call TRBJ2-1; perhaps D is TRBD1 or TRBD2 (6 bases each). Germline CDR1 reads SGHRS; CDR2 reads YFSETQ. The CDR3 is 14 residues long. Trimming left V 0 bases short and J 5 bases short, with 9 bases between. CDR3 residues: CASSLAGANNEQFF. CDR3 in DNA: TGCGCCAGCAGCTTGGCGGGGGCTAACAATGAGCAGTTCTTC.

The chain joins TRBV3-1 to TRBJ2-5, with unresolved D. Trimming pared 0 bases from V and 5 bases from J, leaving 10 bases between. This CDR3 comprises 14 residues. Looked up from germline, CDR1 is LGHDT and CDR2 is YNNKEL (reference sequence). This CDR3 reads CASSQDSEEETQYF. In DNA form, the CDR3 reads TGTGCCAGCAGCCAAGATTCGGAAGAGGAGACCCAGTACTTC.

This clonotype was observed a handful of times. This chain connects TRBV9 to TRBJ2-1; D possibly uses TRBD1 or TRBD2 (6 bases each). V lost 3 bases and J lost 3, with 10 bases in between. CDR1 and CDR2 from the germline V gene are SGDLS and YYNGEE. The CDR3 contains 14 residues. The CDR3 protein is CASSAGGLYNEQFF. CDR3 in DNA: TGTGCCAGCAGCGCCGGGGGCCTCTACAATGAGCAGTTCTTC. Full variable domain (missing parts from reference TRBV9 and TRBJ2-1): DSGVTQTPKHLITATGQRVTLRCSPRSGDLSVYWYQQSLDQGLQFLIQYYNGEERAKGNILERFSAQQFPDLHSELNLSSLELGDSALYFCASSAGGLYNEQFFGPGTRLTVL.

This clonotype was found a few times. The chain is built from TRBV11-2 and TRBJ2-7, with 14 nucleotides matching TRBD2. This CDR3 has 17 amino acids. Germline lookup yields CDR1 SGHAT and CDR2 FQNNGV. The ends lost 3 bases at V and 1 base at J; junction bases unmatched: 5. CDR3 amino acids: CASSLGTSGGYSYEQYF. CDR3 coding DNA: TGTGCCAGCAGCTTGGGGACTAGCGGGGGCTATTCCTACGAGCAGTACTTC.

The rearrangement links TRBV6-1 to TRBJ2-1; D may be TRBD1 (6 bases). The V gene lost 5 bases and the J gene lost 0 bases, with 17 bases spanning the gap. The CDR3 length is 17 residues. Germline assignment: CDR1 MNHNS and CDR2 SASEGT. This CDR3 is CASSRIGQLRSYNEQFF. The CDR3 region has the DNA TGTGCCAGCAGTCGAATCGGACAGTTACGCTCCTACAATGAGCAGTTCTTC.

The V call is TRBV2, the J call TRBJ2-7; 7 bases are a match to TRBD2. V lost 10 bases and J lost 6; bases outside the gene matches: 9. Germline V gene lookup returns CDR1 SNHLY and CDR2 FYNNEI. The CDR3 contains 12 residues. This CDR3 reads CATVGRVGEQYF. In DNA, the CDR3 is TGTGCCACCGTGGGGAGGGTTGGCGAGCAGTACTTC.